Listed here are 11 T cell receptor beta chains from one sample, sequenced in a study of blood T cell repertoires in COVID-19. Some clones are missing from TCRdb's copy, which holds only in-frame ones; the method was immunoSEQ multiplex PCR. This table has 100,000 or so clones, around 90% appearing once. Sequencing input: peripheral blood. These TCRs come from a man in his fifties or sixties with acute or convalescent COVID-19.

The chain couples TRBV18 to TRBJ2-5; 8 bases match TRBD2. V lost 2 bases and J lost 4; bases outside the gene matches: 3. Per germline, CDR1 KGHSH and CDR2 LQKENI. The CDR3 length is 14 residues. Written as DNA, the CDR3 is TGTGCCAGCTCACCAAGGCGGGAGGTAGAGACCCAGTACTTC. Protein: CASSPRREVETQYF.

This chain connects TRBV7-8 to TRBJ1-1, with TRBD1 as a possible D gene (6 bases). The CDR3 is made up of 16 amino acids. Per germline, CDR1 SGHVS and CDR2 FQNEAQ. Trimming cost V 4 bases and J 0 bases, with 15 bases left between them. The CDR3 nucleotides are TGTGCCAGCAGCTCCTCCGGGACAAGTATGAACACTGAAGCTTTCTTT. Amino acids: CASSSSGTSMNTEAFF.

The chain employs TRBV7-8 and TRBJ1-2, with 7 bases identical to TRBD1. This CDR3 is 14 amino acids long. Losses at the gene ends were 5 bases for V and 5 bases for J; bases not matched to a gene: 8. The germline CDR1 and CDR2 sequences are SGHVS and FQNEAQ. The CDR3 protein is CASSPGQTLYGYTF. In DNA, the CDR3 is TGTGCCAGCAGCCCGGGACAGACGCTTTATGGCTACACCTTC.

The chain links TRBV3-1 (or the pseudogene TRBV3-2) to TRBJ2-7; possible D gene TRBD1, 6 bases. Trimming shortened V by 4 bases and J by 4 bases, and 17 bases separated the two germline ends. The length of the CDR3 is 15 residues. The V gene's germline CDR1 is LGHDT and CDR2 YNNKEL (reference sequence). The DNA of the CDR3 is TGTGCCAGCAGCCCCCTTGGACAGTTGTCTTACGAGCAGTACTTC. Translated: CASSPLGQLSYEQYF.

This rearrangement joins TRBV19 to TRBJ2-7; tentatively, D is TRBD1 (6 bases). V lost 4 bases and J lost 1, with 8 bases in between. This CDR3 is built from 13 residues. Germline CDR1 LNHDA, CDR2 SQIVND (reference sequence). The DNA of the CDR3 is TGTGCCAGTAGTAAGGGACAATCCTACGAGCAGTACTTC. It is translated as CASSKGQSYEQYF. Full variable domain (remainder filled in from reference TRBV19 and TRBJ2-7): DGGITQSPKYLFRKEGQNVTLSCEQNLNHDAMYWYRQDPGQGLRLIYYSQIVNDFQKGDIAEGYSVSREKKESFPLTVTSAQKNPTAFYLCASSKGQSYEQYFGPGTRLTVT.

This clone was counted only a few times. In nucleotides, the CDR3 is TGTGCCAGCAGCTTGATCTACCGAGGGAATAACTATGGCTACACCTTC. Its translation: CASSLIYRGNNYGYTF. The chain uses TRBV13 and TRBJ1-2; the D is unclear. Trimming took off 3 bases at V and 1 base at J, with 15 bases between the two ends. Germline V CDR1 and CDR2: PRHDT, FYEKMQ (reference sequence). The CDR3 length is 16 residues.

The chain combines TRBV19 with TRBJ2-1, with unresolved D. The CDR3 is 12 residues long. Germline CDR1 and CDR2: LNHDA and SQIVND (reference sequence). Trimming left V 3 bases short and J 4 bases short, with 4 bases between. In DNA form, the CDR3 reads TGTGCCAGTAGTATCCCTTACAATGAGCAGTTCTTC. Its translation is CASSIPYNEQFF.

The CDR3 nucleotides are TGTGCCAGCTCACCACCCACGGAGCGGGGGGGTGAGCAGTTCTTC. Translated: CASSPPTERGGEQFF. The V call is TRBV18, the J call TRBJ2-1; 10 bases agree with TRBD2. Germline V lookup: CDR1 KGHSH, CDR2 LQKENI. The CDR3 contains 15 residues. The V segment lost 0 bases and the J segment 9 bases; nucleotides outside the gene matches: 5. Based on the CDR3 plus reference TRBV18 and TRBJ2-1, the full variable domain is NAGVMQNPRHLVRRRGQEARLRCSPMKGHSHVYWYRQLPEEGLKFMVYLQKENIIDESGMPKERFSAEFPKEGPSILRIQQVVRGDSAAYFCASSPPTERGGEQFFGPGTRLTVL.

The rearrangement joins TRBV11-3 to TRBJ2-1; TRBD1 might be the D (6 bases). Trimming shortened V by 5 bases and J by 10 bases, and 21 bases separated the two germline ends. The CDR3 consists of 15 residues. CDR1 is SGHNT, CDR2 YENEEA, per germline. The CDR3 region is CASSTMKDSPSEQFF. The CDR3 DNA sequence: TGTGCCAGCAGCACCATGAAGGACAGCCCCAGCGAGCAGTTCTTC.

This clone was picked up a small number of times. V usage is TRBV5-1 and J usage is TRBJ1-2; possibly TRBD1 for D (5 bases). V lost 4 bases and J 1 base, leaving 14 bases between the germline ends. Germline V lookup: CDR1 SGHRS, CDR2 YFSETQ. CDR3 length: 15 residues. CDR3 DNA: TGCGCCAGCAGCCTAAGACAGAGCATTAACTATGGCTACACCTTC. Translation: CASSLRQSINYGYTF.

The chain employs TRBV5-4 and TRBJ1-2; weak D call: TRBD1 (6 bases). Looked up from germline, CDR1 is SGHNT and CDR2 is YYREEE (reference sequence). Deletions cut 4 bases from V and 5 bases from J, with 18 bases between. The CDR3 length is 15 residues. The CDR3 spells CASSRLLTQGYGYTF. The DNA of the CDR3 is TGTGCCAGCAGCCGACTATTAACCCAGGGGTATGGCTACACCTTC. Full variable domain (outside the CDR3, taken from reference TRBV5-4 and TRBJ1-2): ETGVTQSPTHLIKTRGQQVTLRCSSQSGHNTVSWYQQALGQGPQFIFQYYREEENGRGNFPPRFSGLQFPNYSSELNVNALELDDSALYLCASSRLLTQGYGYTFGSGTRLTVV.